Here is one T cell receptor (beta chain) with its context. Its antigen has not been determined. Base qualities were left out, and no much larger clone turns up one base away. V ends up 7 bases short and J 2 bases short, with an unmatched junction base count of 7. Including the terminal cysteine and phenylalanine, the CDR3 comprises 15 residues. Here the CDR3 DNA is all that survives: 45 bases in frame from base 1. The germline V gene sets CDR1 to SNHLY and CDR2 to FYNNEI. Receptor amplification or capture employed the immunoSEQ multiplex PCR assay. The multiplex PCR relied on a mix of 60 forward primers for TCR Vbeta segments and 13 reverse primers for TCR Jbeta segments. The CDR3 region of rearranged TCR beta genes was amplified from genomic DNA with a multiplex PCR assay. On the Illumina HiSeq System, the amplified TCR beta libraries were sequenced as 87-base-pair reads. The original pipeline was this. Across the 500 to 850 repertoires, a later analysis counted approximately 83 million unique TCR beta chains, around 11 million of which were shared by at least two donors. A nearest-neighbor algorithm error-corrected the raw reads and collapsed the reads into unique sequences, merging closely related sequences to remove PCR and sequencing errors. To assign V, D and J gene segments, CDR3 sequences were aligned to IMGT reference sequences. Each retained sequence needed at least a six-nucleotide match to both a V gene segment and a J gene segment. A rearrangement was called productive if the CDR3 had no stop codons and remained in frame with V and J, and every other rearrangement was called non-productive. Following IMGT convention, CDR3 was defined as the stretch from the second conserved V-encoded cysteine up to the conserved J-encoded phenylalanine. The earlier analysis of 500 to 600 of the donors excluded sequences that lacked an unambiguous match to a single V gene segment. In an earlier analysis of a few hundred of the donors, a V segment was called functional when productive rearrangements were above 56.7%, and segregating when the standard deviation between donors exceeded 5%. A statistical classification framework was built to diagnose cytomegalovirus status from the catalog of TCR beta chain sequences. V and J gene assignment, in a later analysis, came from comparing TCR nucleotide sequences with IMGT/GENE-DB human TR gene sequences. A later analysis assigned CDR3 sequences and most-parsimonious VDJ recombination scenarios with the TCRdist pipeline. In a later analysis, each TCR beta chain was defined by its CDR3 amino acid sequence together with its V-gene family, and reads without a unique V-gene family were excluded. As a way to deal with suspected cross-contamination and a sequencing artifact, a later analysis dropped 450 to 600 nucleotide sequences that were highly shared and had low generation probability. A later analysis calculated a clonal expansion index for each public chain from normalized within-repertoire ranks of inferred template counts. Generation probabilities in a later analysis came from a VDJ recombination model fitted to out-of-frame rearrangements, and those results were checked against IGoR. In a later analysis, TCR-TCR, TCR-HLA and TCR-CMV co-occurrence was scored with hypergeometric tests, and a repertoire-size bias correction was applied to TCR pairs. To estimate false discovery rates, a later analysis permuted the HLA or CMV assignments 20 times. In a later analysis, co-occurring TCRs were grouped with DBSCAN, and TCRdist sequence similarity was added when clustering was performed within HLA-allele-positive subsets. Repertoires with fewer than 30,000 or more than 120,000 public chains were left out of co-occurrence clustering, as were about 5 repertoires with anomalous nucleotide sharing. Sourced from immuneACCESS, this table was stored by TCRdb with only in-frame sequences that have V and J called. A share of the clones is absent; for the studies checked, an unresolved V gene accounts for under half, and the remainder has no known explanation. V, J and clone size were drawn from that table, and D and trimming were deduced from the DNA. Present in this sample are fewer than 150,000 clones, around 80% of which were seen just once. The ten largest clones take up around 1.3% of the sample.

In total, 500 to 700 healthy bone marrow donors made up the cohort. Cohort members were all nominally healthy when sampled, although unrecorded immune exposures were likely present. The donor was CMV seronegative and was included in the group of a few hundred seronegative cohort members. Each donor provided a peripheral blood sample, and peripheral blood mononuclear cells were used for TCR beta sequencing. The Qiagen DNeasy Blood Extraction Kit was used to extract genomic DNA from the blood cell samples. These data belong to a study of cytomegalovirus exposure and HLA in healthy donors (dated by TCRdb to 2016 to 2017). For context, the study as a whole: In an earlier analysis of about 560 of the donors, 250 to 350 Gb of sequence data and 100 million or so unique TCR beta sequences from roughly 200 million T cells were reported. Among some 410 genotyped donors of the cohort, an average of around 240,000 unique TCR beta nucleotide sequences was sequenced per donor, of which roughly 18% were non-productive. About 280 gigabases of sequencing data and around 85 million unique TCR sequences made up an early release that covered nearly 650 HLA-typed donors. Every repertoire in the discovery cohort had been generated on one and the same sequencing platform. Donor age, sex, ethnicity and CMV serostatus were compiled alongside the repertoire data. To predict cytomegalovirus infection status, the study combined high-throughput TCR immunosequencing, statistical association of individual TCRs with disease status, and machine learning. A later analysis re-analyzed previously published TCR beta repertoires from several hundred donors and added high-resolution HLA genotyping to study TCR occurrence patterns. Class I and class II HLA loci were covered by the typing at four-digit resolution. Rather than using new phenotypic data, the later analysis identified candidate immune exposures from TCR beta sequences and from how often those sequences occurred across donors. Along with the roughly 700-subject first cohort, a separate validation cohort of 120 different subjects was used. Using immunosequencing, the study profiled T cell repertoires from approximately 700 subjects and related those repertoires to cytomegalovirus serostatus. Several DR-DQ haplotypes were treated as single units for association and clustering because of strong linkage in the cohort. Of the 300 to 500 genotyped donors, more than 75% were placed in the genetic ancestry cluster associated with self-reported Caucasian donors. The aim of the study was to test whether cataloging public T cell receptors could identify signatures of past pathogen exposure. The number of typed donors differed by locus: 629-630 for A, B, C, DRB1 and DQB1; some 540 for DQA1; around 610 for DPA1; and approximately 450 for DPB1. A later genetic analysis took genome-wide SNP genotypes for about 55% of the 666 donors and used that subset as a discovery cohort. In an earlier analysis of 550 to 700 of the donors, high-throughput TCR beta sequencing was used to judge whether each TCR beta V gene segment behaved as functional or pseudogenic.

Results the study describes overall, beyond this receptor: Because some donors lacked HLA typing at each locus, the association tests relied only on the typed subset. Because the 87-base-pair reads could not distinguish some IMGT-functional V segments, including TRBV6-2 and TRBV6-3, those segments were excluded. A further reported finding was that TCR beta sequences accurately predicted the HLA-A and HLA-B alleles for most subjects in the first cohort. Some 15 rarely observed V segments, including chromosome 9 orphons, were excluded from the earlier analysis of 550 to 700 of the donors because counts were too low. Assigning TCR associations to individual alleles was difficult when HLA alleles, especially DR and DQ, strongly co-occurred. A total of fewer than 200 TCR beta chains were listed by the study as associated with cytomegalovirus. In a later analysis, 15,000 to 20,000 TCR beta sequences were associated with specific HLA alleles at a false discovery rate of 0.05. In a later analysis, most CMV-associated TCR beta chains were found to appear HLA-restricted, with HLA associations seemingly driven largely by CMV exposure. An earlier analysis of some 560 of the donors showed that most TCR beta V segments appeared in productive rearrangements either about 87% or about 30% of the time, which broadly matched IMGT annotations. According to a later analysis, parvovirus B19, influenza, CMV and Epstein-Barr virus appeared linked to several top co-occurrence clusters. Most TCR sequences were seen in very few donors, while some public TCRs were found in many individuals. Compared with the approximately 720-donor mean, donors in an Asian-associated ancestry cluster had fewer N-insertions in productive TCRs, according to a later genetic analysis. Compared with equally common non-associated chains, HLA-associated TCR beta chains in a later analysis were more clonally expanded and had lower generation probabilities. The cohort was sequenced for TCR beta chains only, and without alpha or paired-chain data the features that could be detected were limited. The only immune exposure information available for the cohort was CMV serostatus. The presence/absence analyses assumed that sequencing depth was roughly uniform across donors, and that assumption may not be true. The sequencing pipeline was judged likely to have produced a cluster of highly shared sequence variants as a technical artifact. In both the original and validation cohorts, the classifier was reported to diagnose cytomegalovirus status with high specificity and sensitivity. In a later analysis, the rate of TCR association differed among HLA loci, with DRB1 alleles having the most associated TCRs and HLA-C alleles having the fewest. Linkage disequilibrium might explain the correlated functional status among segregating V segments, but an unknown experimental factor could not be ruled out. In vitro tests confirmed that a few of the cytomegalovirus-associated TCR beta chains recognize cytomegalovirus antigens. According to the authors, the approach could potentially be generalized to other disease states and immunological phenotypes. A later genetic analysis associated a missense DCLRE1C variant with V-gene and J-gene trimming of TCR beta chains, and an independent cohort replicated the association.

Sequencing was performed on PBMCs. In this chain, TRBV2 is recombined with TRBJ1-1, and 10 junctional nucleotides match TRBD1. The clonotype was recovered from a female donor in good health and CMV-seronegative. The bases are TGTGCCAGCAAGAGGGGGACAGGGGATAACACTGAAGCTTTCTTT. Translated, this gives CASKRGTGDNTEAFF.